Following are 19 T cell receptor beta chains from one sample sequenced in a study of technical replicates of blood from a few donors. The method was immunoSEQ multiplex PCR; TCRdb's version includes in-frame clones alone and lacks a portion of them. The table lists roughly 76,000 clones, around 92% of them singletons, with about 0.38% in the top ten. Input material: T cells isolated from PBMCs. Receptors were obtained from a human donor in good health. Some clones in this sample may be carry-over from other donors' samples.

The chain couples TRBV7-9 to TRBJ2-7; 8 nucleotides agree with TRBD1. Per germline, CDR1 SEHNR and CDR2 FQNEAQ (reference sequence). The CDR3 totals 13 residues. Germline trimming cut 4 bases from V and 5 bases from J; bases unmatched to any gene: 4. This chain's CDR3 is CASSSGQANEQYF. CDR3 coding DNA: TGTGCCAGCAGCTCGGGACAGGCAAACGAGCAGTACTTC.

V usage is TRBV5-1 and J usage is TRBJ2-1, with D maybe TRBD1 (6 bases). CDR3 length: 14 amino acids. Trimming stripped 6 bases from V and 7 bases from J, with 17 bases between. Per germline, CDR1 SGHRS and CDR2 YFSETQ. This CDR3 reads CASNPGAQGNEQFF. The CDR3 nucleotides read TGCGCCAGCAATCCAGGGGCGCAAGGGAATGAGCAGTTCTTC.

The gene calls are TRBV7-3 and TRBJ2-7; possibly TRBD1 for D (5 bases). The V and J ends lost 1 base and 6 bases respectively, with 13 bases between them. The V gene's germline CDR1 is SGHTA and CDR2 FQGTGA. This CDR3 contains 14 residues. CDR3 nucleotide sequence: TGTGCCAGCAGCTTAAACGGCCAGGGTCCCGAGCAGTACTTC. Translation gives CASSLNGQGPEQYF.

J is TRBJ1-1 and V is TRBV21-1; the table names TRBD1, a call not compared with the DNA. TRBV21-1 is annotated as a pseudogene. The length of the CDR3 is 14 residues. CDR3 bases: TGTGCCAGCACCAAGGACAGCCAGAACACTGAAGCTTTCTTT. It yields the protein CASTKDSQNTEAFF.

V and J are TRBV7-2 and TRBJ2-1; TRBD1 agrees at 8 bases. Germline CDR1 SGHTA, CDR2 FQGNSA. CDR3 length: 15 amino acids. The trim removed 5 bases at V and 0 bases at J, leaving 3 bases unmatched. The CDR3 sequence: CASSPDRGSYNEQFF. CDR3 in DNA: TGTGCCAGCAGCCCAGACAGGGGCTCCTACAATGAGCAGTTCTTC.

The J gene is TRBJ2-2, the V gene TRBV10-3; the D is unclear. CDR3 length: 11 amino acids. The germline gives CDR1 ENHRY, CDR2 SYGVKD. The ends were cut back, 7 bases at V and 6 bases at J, with 6 bases in the middle. Here the CDR3 reads CAITRAGELFF. In DNA, the CDR3 is TGTGCCATCACCCGGGCCGGGGAGCTGTTTTTT.

The V gene is TRBV7-9, the J gene TRBJ2-3; TRBD2 agrees at 8 bases. The ends lost 3 bases at V and 3 bases at J; junction bases unmatched: 5. The CDR3 consists of 15 residues. Germline CDR1 and CDR2: SEHNR and FQNEAQ (reference sequence). The CDR3, as DNA: TGTGCCAGCAGCTTGGCGGGAGGTGCAACAGATACGCAGTATTTT. Translated, it gives CASSLAGGATDTQYF.

The rearrangement uses TRBV5-1 and TRBJ2-1; the match to TRBD2 covers 9 bases. In germline, CDR1 is SGHRS, CDR2 YFSETQ. This CDR3 spans 14 amino acids. V gave up 7 bases and J gave up 3 bases; unmatched junction bases: 5. CDR3 DNA sequence: TGCGCCAGCTGTATAGCGGGGGACTACAATGAGCAGTTCTTC. Encoded protein: CASCIAGDYNEQFF.

The chain links TRBV6-1 to TRBJ2-5; the match to TRBD2 covers 8 bases. CDR3 length: 15 residues. Germline V lookup: CDR1 MNHNS, CDR2 SASEGT. The J segment lost 5 bases and the V segment lost 7 bases, leaving 12 bases of the junction unmatched. CDR3: CASTTLAGWGETQYF. DNA for the CDR3: TGTGCCAGCACTACCCTAGCGGGTTGGGGGGAGACCCAGTACTTC.

V usage is TRBV7-9 and J usage is TRBJ2-3; D call uncertain. CDR1 and CDR2 from the germline V gene are SEHNR and FQNEAQ (reference sequence). The V end was cut by 7 bases, the J end by 0 bases, with 17 bases between. The CDR3 is 16 residues long. DNA of the CDR3: TGTGCCAGCACCCCCCTGGAGACCGCTAGCACAGATACGCAGTATTTT. It encodes CASTPLETASTDTQYF.

This chain joins TRBV18 and TRBJ2-2, with D perhaps TRBD1 (6 bases). The V end lost 6 bases, the J end lost 6 bases, and 8 bases lay between the germline ends. CDR1 is KGHSH and CDR2 is LQKENI in the germline V gene. The CDR3 has 12 residues. The CDR3 DNA sequence: TGTGCCAGCTCGGCAGGGGCCGGGGAGCTGTTTTTT. It codes for CASSAGAGELFF.

V usage is TRBV14 and J usage is TRBJ2-7, with D possibly matching TRBD2 (6 bases). The V gene lost 4 bases and the J gene lost 1 base, with 23 bases spanning the gap. This CDR3 region has 18 residues. Germline lookup yields CDR1 SGHDN and CDR2 FVKESK. The DNA for the CDR3 is TGTGCCAGCAGCCTACATGGAAATCGGGAGATCATGTCCTACGAGCAGTACTTC. Protein product: CASSLHGNREIMSYEQYF.

Only one count was recorded for this clone. The genes are TRBV6-5 and TRBJ2-2, with D tentatively TRBD2 (5 bases). The CDR3 contains 15 residues. The V gene lost 5 bases and the J gene lost 1 base, with 11 bases spanning the gap. Germline-derived CDR1 and CDR2 are MNHEY and SVGAGI. CDR3 sequence (DNA): TGTGCCAGCAGTAAGCCCGGACTGAACACCGGGGAGCTGTTTTTT. Translation gives CASSKPGLNTGELFF.

The genes are TRBV9 and TRBJ2-1, with 8 bases that match TRBD2. The CDR3 loop spans 16 amino acids. Trimming removed 0 bases from V and 8 bases from J; junction bases left unmatched: 10. CDR1 SGDLS and CDR2 YYNGEE come from the germline V gene. Here the CDR3 reads CASSVGWREVSDEQFF. CDR3 DNA: TGTGCCAGCAGCGTAGGATGGCGGGAGGTTTCAGATGAGCAGTTCTTC.

The gene calls are TRBV30 and TRBJ2-7; a weak D match, TRBD2 (5 bases). The CDR3 is 12 residues long. The ends were cut back, 0 bases at V and 5 bases at J, with 8 bases in the middle. The germline gives CDR1 GTSNPN, CDR2 SVGIG (reference sequence). This CDR3 is CAWSVWEHEQYF. The CDR3 nucleotides read TGTGCCTGGAGTGTATGGGAGCACGAGCAGTACTTC.

The rearrangement links TRBV30 to TRBJ2-1; D ambiguous. This CDR3 has 13 residues. Germline CDR1 reads GTSNPN; CDR2 reads SVGIG (reference sequence). Trimming removed 2 bases from V and 4 bases from J, with 9 bases in between. In DNA, the CDR3 is TGTGCCTGGAGTCTTTCTAATTACAATGAGCAGTTCTTC. It encodes CAWSLSNYNEQFF.

The chain combines TRBV4-1 with TRBJ1-1; D is perhaps TRBD1 (6 bases). V lost 1 base to trimming and J lost 8 bases, with 14 bases between them. The CDR3 sequence is 14 residues long. CDR1 MGHRA and CDR2 YSYEKL come from the germline V gene. Here the CDR3 reads CASSQAQGFTEAFF. CDR3 coding DNA: TGCGCCAGCAGCCAAGCACAGGGATTCACCGAAGCTTTCTTT.

The chain combines TRBV19 with TRBJ2-7; TRBD2 aligns across 8 bases. This CDR3 comprises 14 residues. Trimming at V came to 2 bases and at J to 2 bases, leaving 2 bases not matched to a gene. Germline CDR1 reads LNHDA; CDR2 reads SQIVND (reference sequence). The CDR3, as DNA: TGTGCCAGTAGTATAACTAGCGGCCCCTACGAGCAGTACTTC. Translating gives CASSITSGPYEQYF.

In this sample, this clone turned up once. This chain connects TRBV9 to TRBJ2-4; D is perhaps TRBD2 (5 bases). The V gene lost 4 bases and the J gene lost 5 bases, with 13 bases spanning the gap. CDR3 length equals 14 residues. Germline lookup yields CDR1 SGDLS and CDR2 YYNGEE. CDR3 bases: TGTGCCAGCAGCCCCGGGGTAATTCAAAACATTCAGTACTTC. This codes for CASSPGVIQNIQYF.